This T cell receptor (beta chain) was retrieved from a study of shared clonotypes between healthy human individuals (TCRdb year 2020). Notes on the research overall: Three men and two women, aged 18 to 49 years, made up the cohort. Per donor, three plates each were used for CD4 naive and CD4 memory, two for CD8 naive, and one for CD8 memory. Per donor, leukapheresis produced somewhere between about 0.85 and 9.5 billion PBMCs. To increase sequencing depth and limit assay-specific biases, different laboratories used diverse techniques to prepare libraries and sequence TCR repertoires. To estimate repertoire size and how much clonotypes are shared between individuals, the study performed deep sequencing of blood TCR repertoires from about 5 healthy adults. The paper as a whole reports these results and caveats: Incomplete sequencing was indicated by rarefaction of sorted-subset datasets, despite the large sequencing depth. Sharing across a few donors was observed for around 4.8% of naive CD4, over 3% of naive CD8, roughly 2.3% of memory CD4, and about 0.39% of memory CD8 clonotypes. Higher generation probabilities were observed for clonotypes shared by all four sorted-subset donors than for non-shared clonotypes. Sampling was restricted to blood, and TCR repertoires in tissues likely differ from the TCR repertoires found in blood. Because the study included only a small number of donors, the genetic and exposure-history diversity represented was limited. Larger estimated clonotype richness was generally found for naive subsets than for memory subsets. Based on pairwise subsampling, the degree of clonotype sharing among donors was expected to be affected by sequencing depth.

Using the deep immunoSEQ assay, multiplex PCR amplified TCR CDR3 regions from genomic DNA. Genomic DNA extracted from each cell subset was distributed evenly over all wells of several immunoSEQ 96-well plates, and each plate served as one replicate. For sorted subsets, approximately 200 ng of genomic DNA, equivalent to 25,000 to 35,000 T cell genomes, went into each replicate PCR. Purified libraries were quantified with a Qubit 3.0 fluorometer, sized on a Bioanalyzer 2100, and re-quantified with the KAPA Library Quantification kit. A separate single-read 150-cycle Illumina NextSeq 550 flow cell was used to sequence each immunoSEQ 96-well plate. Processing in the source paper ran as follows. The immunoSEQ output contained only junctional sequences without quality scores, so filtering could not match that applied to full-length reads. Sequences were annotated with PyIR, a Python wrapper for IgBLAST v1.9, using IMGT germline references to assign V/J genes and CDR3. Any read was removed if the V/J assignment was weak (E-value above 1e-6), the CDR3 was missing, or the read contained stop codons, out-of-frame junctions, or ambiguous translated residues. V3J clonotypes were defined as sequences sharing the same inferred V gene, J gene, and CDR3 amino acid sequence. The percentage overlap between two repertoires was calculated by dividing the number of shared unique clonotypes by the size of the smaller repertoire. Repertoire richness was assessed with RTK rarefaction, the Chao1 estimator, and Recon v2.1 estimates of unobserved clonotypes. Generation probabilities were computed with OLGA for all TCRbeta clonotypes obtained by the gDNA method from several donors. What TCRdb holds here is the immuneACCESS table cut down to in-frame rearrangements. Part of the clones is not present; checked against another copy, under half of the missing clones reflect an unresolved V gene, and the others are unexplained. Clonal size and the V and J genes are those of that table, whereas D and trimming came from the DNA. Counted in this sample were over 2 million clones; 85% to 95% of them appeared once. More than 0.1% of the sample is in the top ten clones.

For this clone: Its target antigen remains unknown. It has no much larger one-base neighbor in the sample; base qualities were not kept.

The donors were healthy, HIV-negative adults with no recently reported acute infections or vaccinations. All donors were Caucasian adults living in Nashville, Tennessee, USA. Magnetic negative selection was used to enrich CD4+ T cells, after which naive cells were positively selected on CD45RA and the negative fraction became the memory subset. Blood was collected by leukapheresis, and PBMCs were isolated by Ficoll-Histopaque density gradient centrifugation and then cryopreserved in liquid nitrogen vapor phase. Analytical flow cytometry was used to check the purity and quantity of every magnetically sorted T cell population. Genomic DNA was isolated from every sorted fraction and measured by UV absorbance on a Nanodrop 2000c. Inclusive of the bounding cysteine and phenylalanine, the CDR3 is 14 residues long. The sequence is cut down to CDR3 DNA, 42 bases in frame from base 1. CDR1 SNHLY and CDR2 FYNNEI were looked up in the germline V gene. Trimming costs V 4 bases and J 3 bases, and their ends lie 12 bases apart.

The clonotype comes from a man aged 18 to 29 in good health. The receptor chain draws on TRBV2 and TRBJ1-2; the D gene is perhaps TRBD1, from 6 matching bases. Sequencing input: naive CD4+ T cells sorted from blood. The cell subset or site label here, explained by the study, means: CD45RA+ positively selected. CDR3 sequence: CASSGEQGDYGYTF. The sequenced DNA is TGTGCCAGCAGTGGGGAACAGGGCGACTATGGCTACACCTTC.